The entry that follows covers one T cell receptor beta chain sequence. V shed 6 bases and J 4 bases; nucleotides not matched to a gene: 5. This CDR3 comprises 13 residues. This record comes from a study of blood T cell repertoires in COVID-19. The wider study: Samples taken during acute and convalescent COVID-19 were collected in the United States, Italy and Spain. In each case, the material was cDNA or gDNA derived from T cells, B-cell-depleted T cells, or PBMCs.

In the original analysis: Counts of nucleated cells, estimated from reference gene primer amplification, were obtained. Sequenced by immunoSEQ multiplex PCR; TCRdb stores in-frame clones only, minus some. The V and J calls and the clone size are those of that table, but D and trimming were determined from the DNA. The data show approximately 350,000 clones, around 83% seen once. This TCR was sampled from a young man with active or convalescent COVID-19. The rearrangement joins TRBV12-3 or TRBV12-4 to TRBJ2-5, with TRBD1 matching over 7 bases. The specimen was peripheral blood. The CDR3 here is CASSRHRGETQYF. In nucleotides, the CDR3 is TGTGCCAGCAGCCGCCACAGGGGAGAGACCCAGTACTTC.